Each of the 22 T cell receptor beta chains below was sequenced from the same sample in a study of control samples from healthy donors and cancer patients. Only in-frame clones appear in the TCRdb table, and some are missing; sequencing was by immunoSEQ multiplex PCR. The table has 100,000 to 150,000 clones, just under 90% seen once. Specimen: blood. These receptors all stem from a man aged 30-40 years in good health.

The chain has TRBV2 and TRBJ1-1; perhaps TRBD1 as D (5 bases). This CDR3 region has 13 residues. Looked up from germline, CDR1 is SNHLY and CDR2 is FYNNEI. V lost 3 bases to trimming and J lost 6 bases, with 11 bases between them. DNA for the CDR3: TGTGCCAGCAGTGAGCGGCGGGGGGCTGAAGCTTTCTTT. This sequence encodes CASSERRGAEAFF.

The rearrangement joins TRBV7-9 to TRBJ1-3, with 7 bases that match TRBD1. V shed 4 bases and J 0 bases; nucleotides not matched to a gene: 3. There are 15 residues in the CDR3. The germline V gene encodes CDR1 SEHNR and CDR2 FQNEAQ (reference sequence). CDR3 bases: TGTGCCAGCAGCTCGCAGGGGGTCTCTGGAAACACCATATATTTT. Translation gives CASSSQGVSGNTIYF.

The CDR3 region has the DNA TGTGCCAGCAGCGTCTTCGGGACAGGGCTCTATGGCTACACCTTC. Protein product: CASSVFGTGLYGYTF. The gene calls are TRBV9 and TRBJ1-2, with 9 bases that match TRBD1. V was pared by 2 bases and J by 4 bases, with 6 bases of the junction left unmatched. This CDR3 contains 15 residues. CDR1 and CDR2 from the germline V gene are SGDLS and YYNGEE.

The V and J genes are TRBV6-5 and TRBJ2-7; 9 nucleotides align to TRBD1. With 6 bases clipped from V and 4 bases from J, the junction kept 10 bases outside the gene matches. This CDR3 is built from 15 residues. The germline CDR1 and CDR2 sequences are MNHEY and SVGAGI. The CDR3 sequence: CASRPGQGVTYEQYV. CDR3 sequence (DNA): TGTGCCAGCAGGCCGGGACAGGGCGTTACGTACGAGCAGTACGTC.

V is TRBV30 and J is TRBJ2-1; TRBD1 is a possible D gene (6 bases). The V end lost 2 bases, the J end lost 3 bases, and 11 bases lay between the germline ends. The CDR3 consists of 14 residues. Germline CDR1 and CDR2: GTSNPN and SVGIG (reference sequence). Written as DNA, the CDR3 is TGTGCCTGGAGTCTCCTGACAGGCTACAATGAGCAGTTCTTC. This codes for CAWSLLTGYNEQFF.

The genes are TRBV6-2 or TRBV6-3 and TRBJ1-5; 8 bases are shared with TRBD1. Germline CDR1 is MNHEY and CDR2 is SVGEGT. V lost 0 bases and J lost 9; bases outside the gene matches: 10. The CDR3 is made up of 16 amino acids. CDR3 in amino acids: CASSYSAGGPSGPQHF. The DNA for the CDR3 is TGTGCCAGCAGTTACTCAGCAGGGGGCCCGTCGGGGCCCCAGCATTTT.

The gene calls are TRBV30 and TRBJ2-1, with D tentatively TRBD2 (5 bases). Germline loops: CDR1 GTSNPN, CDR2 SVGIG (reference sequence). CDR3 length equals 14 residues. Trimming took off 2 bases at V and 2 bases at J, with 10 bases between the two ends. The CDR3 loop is CAWSLRGAYNEQFF. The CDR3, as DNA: TGTGCCTGGAGTCTCCGGGGTGCCTACAATGAGCAGTTCTTC.

CDR3 sequence (DNA): TGTGCCAGCAGTTTGAGGCATAACACTGAAGCTTTCTTT. Protein sequence: CASSLRHNTEAFF. The V and J genes are TRBV27 and TRBJ1-1; D call uncertain. The CDR3 is 13 residues long. The V end was cut by 3 bases, the J end by 2 bases, with 7 bases between. Germline V lookup: CDR1 MNHEY, CDR2 SMNVEV (reference sequence).

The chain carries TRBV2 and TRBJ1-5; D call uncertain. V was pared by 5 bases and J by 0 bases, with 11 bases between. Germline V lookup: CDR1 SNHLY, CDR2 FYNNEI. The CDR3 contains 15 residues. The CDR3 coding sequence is TGTGCCAGCAGTCCCGCTCTGGGTAGCAATCAGCCCCAGCATTTT. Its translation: CASSPALGSNQPQHF. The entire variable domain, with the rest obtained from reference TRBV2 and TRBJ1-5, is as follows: EPEVTQTPSHQVTQMGQEVILRCVPISNHLYFYWYRQILGQKVEFLVSFYNNEISEKSEIFDDQFSVERPDGSNFTLKIRSTKLEDSAMYFCASSPALGSNQPQHFGDGTRLSIL.

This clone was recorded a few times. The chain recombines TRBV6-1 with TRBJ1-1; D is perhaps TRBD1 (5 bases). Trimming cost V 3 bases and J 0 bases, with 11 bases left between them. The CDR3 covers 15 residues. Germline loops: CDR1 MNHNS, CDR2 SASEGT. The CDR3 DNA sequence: TGTGCCAGCAGTGACGGGACCGCCCTGAACACTGAAGCTTTCTTT. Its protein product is CASSDGTALNTEAFF.

For the CDR3, the DNA is TGTGCCTGGGGCCCGGGCACTGAAGCTTTCTTT. It translates to CAWGPGTEAFF. V gene TRBV30 combines with J gene TRBJ1-1; D unclear. Per germline, CDR1 GTSNPN and CDR2 SVGIG (reference sequence). V dropped 5 bases and J dropped 4 bases, with 8 bases sitting between them. The CDR3 runs to 11 residues.

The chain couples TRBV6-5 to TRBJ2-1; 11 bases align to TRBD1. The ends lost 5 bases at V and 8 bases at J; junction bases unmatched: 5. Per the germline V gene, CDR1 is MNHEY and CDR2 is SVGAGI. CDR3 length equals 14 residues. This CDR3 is CASSTRTGGYEQFF. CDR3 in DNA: TGTGCCAGCAGTACCAGGACAGGGGGCTATGAGCAGTTCTTC.

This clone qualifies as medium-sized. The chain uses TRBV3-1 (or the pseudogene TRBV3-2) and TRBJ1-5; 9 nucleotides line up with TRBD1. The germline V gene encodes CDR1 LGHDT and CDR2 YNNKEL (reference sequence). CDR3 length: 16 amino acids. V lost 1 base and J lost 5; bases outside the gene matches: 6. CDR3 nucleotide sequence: TGTGCCAGCAGCCAAGGTGGACAGGGGAATGATCAGCCCCAGCATTTT. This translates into CASSQGGQGNDQPQHF.

CDR3 sequence (DNA): TGTGCCAGCAGTTACTTCTTGACAGGGGTGACCTACGAGCAGTACTTC. Amino acids: CASSYFLTGVTYEQYF. V and J are TRBV6-2 or TRBV6-3 and TRBJ2-7; 8 bases are a match to TRBD1. V was pared by 1 base and J by 2 bases, with 7 bases of the junction left unmatched. The CDR3 spans 16 residues. Germline CDR1 MNHEY, CDR2 SVGEGT.

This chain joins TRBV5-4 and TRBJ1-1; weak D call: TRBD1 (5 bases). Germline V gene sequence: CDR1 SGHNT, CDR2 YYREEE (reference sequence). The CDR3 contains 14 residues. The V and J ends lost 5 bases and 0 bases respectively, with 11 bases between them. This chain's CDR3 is CASRADTLNTEAFF. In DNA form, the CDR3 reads TGTGCCAGCAGGGCGGACACCTTGAACACTGAAGCTTTCTTT.

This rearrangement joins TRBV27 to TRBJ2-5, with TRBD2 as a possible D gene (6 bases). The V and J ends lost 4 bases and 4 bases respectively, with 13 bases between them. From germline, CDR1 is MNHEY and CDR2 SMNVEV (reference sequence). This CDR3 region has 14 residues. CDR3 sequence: CASSSGLPAETQYF. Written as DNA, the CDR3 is TGTGCCAGCAGTTCCGGACTACCGGCAGAGACCCAGTACTTC.

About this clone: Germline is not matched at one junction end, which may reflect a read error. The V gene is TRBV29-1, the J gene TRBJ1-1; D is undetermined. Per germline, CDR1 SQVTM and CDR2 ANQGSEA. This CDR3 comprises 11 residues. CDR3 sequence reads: CSVEAYTEAFF. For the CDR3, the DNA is TGCAGCGTAGAAGCTTACACTGAAGCTTTCTTT.

The CDR3 loop is CATSSTGGAAGELFF. CDR3 sequence (DNA): TGTGCCACCAGCAGCACCGGGGGGGCCGCCGGGGAGCTGTTTTTT. V gene TRBV15 combines with J gene TRBJ2-2, with 8 bases that match TRBD2. V dropped 3 bases and J dropped 6; count of bases not matched to a gene: 6. The CDR3 spans 15 residues. Germline CDR1 and CDR2: LNHNV and YYDKDF (reference sequence). Together with reference TRBV15 and TRBJ2-2, the CDR3 gives the full variable domain: DAMVIQNPRYQVTQFGKPVTLSCSQTLNHNVMYWYQQKSSQAPKLLFHYYDKDFNNEADTPDNFQSRRPNTSFCFLDIRSPGLGDTAMYLCATSSTGGAAGELFFGEGSRLTVL.

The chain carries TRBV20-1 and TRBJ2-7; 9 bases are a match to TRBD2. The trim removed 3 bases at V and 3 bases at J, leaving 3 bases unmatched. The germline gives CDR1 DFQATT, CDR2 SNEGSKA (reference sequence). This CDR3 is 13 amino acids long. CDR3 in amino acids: CSASRAGGYEQYV. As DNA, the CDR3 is TGCAGTGCTAGTAGAGCGGGGGGCTACGAGCAGTACGTC.

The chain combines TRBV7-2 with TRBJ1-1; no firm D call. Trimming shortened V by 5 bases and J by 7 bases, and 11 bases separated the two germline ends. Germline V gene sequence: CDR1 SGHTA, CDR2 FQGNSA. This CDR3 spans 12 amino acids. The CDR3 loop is CASSPERNEAFF. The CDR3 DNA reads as TGTGCCAGCAGCCCCGAGAGGAATGAAGCTTTCTTT.

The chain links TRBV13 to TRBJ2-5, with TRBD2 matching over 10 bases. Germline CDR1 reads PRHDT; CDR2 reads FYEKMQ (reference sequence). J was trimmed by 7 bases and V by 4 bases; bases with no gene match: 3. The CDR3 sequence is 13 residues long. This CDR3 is CASSSAGGATQYF. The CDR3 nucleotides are TGTGCCAGCAGCTCAGCGGGGGGGGCGACCCAGTACTTC.

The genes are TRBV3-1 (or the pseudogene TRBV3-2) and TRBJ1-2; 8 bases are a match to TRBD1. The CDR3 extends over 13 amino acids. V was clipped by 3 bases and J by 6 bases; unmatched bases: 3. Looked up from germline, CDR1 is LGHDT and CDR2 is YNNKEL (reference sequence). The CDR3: CASSQRQGNGYTF. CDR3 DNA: TGTGCCAGCAGCCAGCGACAGGGGAATGGCTACACCTTC.